The 16 T cell receptor beta chains given below trace back to one sample, sequenced in a study of T cell repertoires in cytomegalovirus infection. Each CDR3 protein gets one entry after TCRdb re-called the reads with MiXCR. The table has about 360,000 distinct CDR3 sequences, 15% to 20% seen once; the top ten hold approximately 10%. The source material was PBMCs. Source of these receptors: a human donor in good health (CMV status not recorded). Some clones in this sample may be carry-over from other donors' samples.

This clonotype was recorded at least ten times. This chain connects TRBV7-9 to TRBJ1-1; D is ambiguous. Per the germline V gene, CDR1 is SEHNR and CDR2 is FQNEAQ (reference sequence). V was clipped by 5 bases and J by 3 bases, with 13 bases between them. This CDR3 spans 14 amino acids. CDR3 region: CASSLISGDTEAFF. CDR3 DNA sequence: TGTGCCAGCAGCCTAATCTCTGGGGACACTGAAGCTTTCTTT.

The genes are TRBV28 and TRBJ1-6; maybe TRBD1 (5 bases). Germline lookup yields CDR1 MDHEN and CDR2 SYDVKM. The CDR3 runs 17 residues. Trimming shortened V by 2 bases and J by 9 bases, and 20 bases separated the two germline ends. The CDR3 sequence is CASSLRGEGSGSSPLHF. The CDR3 DNA reads as TGTGCCAGCAGTTTAAGGGGAGAGGGGTCCGGCTCTTCACCCCTCCACTTT. The full variable domain, its missing parts supplied by reference TRBV28 and TRBJ1-6, is DVKVTQSSRYLVKRTGEKVFLECVQDMDHENMFWYRQDPGLGLRLIYFSYDVKMKEKGDIPEGYSVSREKKERFSLILESASTNQTSMYLCASSLRGEGSGSSPLHFGNGTRLTVT.

The gene calls are TRBV10-3 and TRBJ1-5; D possibly corresponds to TRBD1 (6 bases). The germline V gene has CDR1 ENHRY and CDR2 SYGVKD. The CDR3 spans 14 residues. The germline V and J ends were trimmed by 0 bases and 7 bases, with 10 bases remaining between them. This chain's CDR3 is CAISESGGDQPQHF. CDR3 sequence (DNA): TGTGCCATCAGTGAGTCAGGGGGAGACCAGCCCCAGCATTTT.

This clonotype came up a few times. An end of the junction does not agree with germline; a read error may underlie this. The chain recombines TRBV5-1 with TRBJ1-1; D remains unclear. The CDR3 is made up of 14 amino acids. Germline V gives CDR1 SGHRS, CDR2 YFSETQ. The CDR3 protein is CASSLARQAAEAFF. For the CDR3, the DNA is TGCGCCAGCAGCTTGGCCCGGCAGGCAGCTGAGGCTTTCTTT.

V usage is TRBV6-1 and J usage is TRBJ2-1; D is unresolved. CDR3 length equals 14 residues. The V end lost 4 bases, the J end lost 4 bases, and 11 bases lay between the germline ends. CDR1 and CDR2 from the germline V gene are MNHNS and SASEGT. The chain's CDR3 is CASSVRPPYNEQFF. CDR3 in DNA: TGTGCCAGCAGTGTTCGACCTCCTTACAATGAGCAGTTCTTC.

There are a few counts of this clonotype. The gene calls are TRBV28 and TRBJ1-2; no clear D. The CDR3 has 12 residues. The V end was cut by 3 bases, the J end by 8 bases, with 10 bases between. Germline-derived CDR1 and CDR2 are MDHEN and SYDVKM. The CDR3 DNA is TGTGCCAGCAGTTTCCTGCCCACGGGCTACACCTTC. This encodes CASSFLPTGYTF.

The chain recombines TRBV20-1 with TRBJ2-3; possibly TRBD2 for D (5 bases). The germline V gene has CDR1 DFQATT and CDR2 SNEGSKA (reference sequence). V shed 0 bases and J shed 5 bases, with 12 bases lying between them. The length of the CDR3 is 14 residues. CDR3 residues: CSAREDGRGDTQYF. DNA of the CDR3: TGCAGTGCTAGAGAGGACGGCCGGGGAGATACGCAGTATTTT.

This clonotype occurred a few times. J is TRBJ1-1 and V is TRBV6-5; TRBD1 is a possible D gene (6 bases). This CDR3 has 15 residues. Germline V gene sequence: CDR1 MNHEY, CDR2 SVGAGI. Trimming left V 7 bases short and J 4 bases short, with 19 bases between. The CDR3 DNA sequence: TGTGCCAGCAAAGGACGGGGCGGAGGGGGCACTGAAGCTTTCTTT. Protein product: CASKGRGGGGTEAFF.

The chain has TRBV5-6 and TRBJ2-3; TRBD2 matches 8 bases. Germline values: CDR1 SGHDT, CDR2 YYEEEE. This CDR3 has 16 residues. The trim removed 1 base at V and 0 bases at J, leaving 4 bases unmatched. The CDR3 nucleotides read TGTGCCAGCAGCTTGATGTCTAGCGGGAGCACAGATACGCAGTATTTT. This encodes CASSLMSSGSTDTQYF.

This clonotype was recorded at least ten times. The chain combines TRBV7-8 with TRBJ2-5, with unresolved D. The CDR3 is 15 residues long. The V end lost 1 base, the J end lost 4 bases, and 13 bases lay between the germline ends. Germline assignment: CDR1 SGHVS and CDR2 FQNEAQ. Here the CDR3 DNA reads TGTGCCAGCAGCTTAGAAGGGCTGTGGAGAGAGACCCAGTACTTC. This translates into CASSLEGLWRETQYF.

This clonotype showed up many times. The chain uses TRBV4-1 and TRBJ1-1; D uncertain. Germline lookup yields CDR1 MGHRA and CDR2 YSYEKL. V lost 1 base to trimming and J lost 7 bases, with 10 bases between them. The CDR3 covers 13 residues. CDR3 in DNA: TGCGCCAGCAGCCAAGGGTCCGTAGGTGAAGCTTTCTTT. Amino acids: CASSQGSVGEAFF.

This clonotype occurred a few times. The chain links TRBV5-6 to TRBJ2-7; a weak D match, TRBD2 (5 bases). CDR1 SGHDT and CDR2 YYEEEE come from the germline V gene. V was pared by 0 bases and J by 2 bases, with 18 bases between. This CDR3 is built from 17 residues. In DNA form, the CDR3 reads TGTGCCAGCAGCTTGGGTCCTTTTGGCGGGCGGACCTACGAGCAGTACTTC. Translating it yields CASSLGPFGGRTYEQYF.

This clonotype was picked up a small number of times. This sequence joins TRBV2 and TRBJ2-1, with 7 bases fitting TRBD1. CDR1 and CDR2 from the germline V gene are SNHLY and FYNNEI. The CDR3 is 15 residues long. After removal of 7 bases from V and 0 bases from J, the junction contained 6 bases not matched to a gene. CDR3 nucleotides: TGTGCCAGCACACTACAGGGGAGCTCCTACAATGAGCAGTTCTTC. Encoded protein: CASTLQGSSYNEQFF.

In this sample, this clonotype turned up a few times. The V and J genes are TRBV4-1 and TRBJ2-5; D unresolved. This CDR3 has 14 residues. Looked up from germline, CDR1 is MGHRA and CDR2 is YSYEKL. Trimming took off 3 bases at V and 5 bases at J, with 13 bases between the two ends. CDR3 nucleotide sequence: TGCGCCAGCAGCCATAACGAGGTCGGGGAGACCCAGTACTTC. This gives the protein CASSHNEVGETQYF.

This clonotype has a handful of counts. The DNA of the CDR3 is TGTGCCTGGAGTGTACAGGTCTCCTACGAGCAGTACTTC. Protein sequence: CAWSVQVSYEQYF. The V call is TRBV30, the J call TRBJ2-7, with D perhaps TRBD1 (5 bases). CDR3 length: 13 amino acids. CDR1 and CDR2 from the germline V gene are GTSNPN and SVGIG (reference sequence). V lost 0 bases and J lost 0, with 6 bases in between.

As concerns this clonotype: This could be a read error, since a much larger clone is one nucleotide away. CDR3 amino acids: CASSLDGSSYEQYF. CDR3 bases: TGTGCCAGCAGCTTAGACGGGAGCTCCTACGAGCAGTACTTC. V gene TRBV5-4 combines with J gene TRBJ2-7, with D maybe TRBD2 (6 bases). The CDR3 is made up of 14 amino acids. Trimming took off 2 bases at V and 0 bases at J, with 9 bases between the two ends. The germline gives CDR1 SGHNT, CDR2 YYREEE (reference sequence).